The present TCR beta chain was sequenced within a study of OX40 agonist ivuxolimab in advanced cancers. Study-level background: The patients got ivuxolimab, which is an agonistic anti-OX40 (CD134) antibody. Cohort: about 82% men, mean age around 61, aged roughly 23 to 79.

With respect to this clone: Its specificity is not known. Other DNA sequences within the sample encode an identical CDR3.

Study conclusions and caveats: Blood T cells, both CD4+ and CD8+, expanded clonally by week 6 at 0.1 to 3.0 mg/kg. Expanded clones belonging to CD8+ T cells outnumbered, on average, those of CD4+.

Germline V gene lookup returns CDR1 SGHTA and CDR2 FQGNSA. The CDR3 is made up of 11 amino acids. V lost 5 bases and J 2 bases, leaving 2 bases between the germline ends. Produced via immunoSEQ multiplex PCR; TCRdb's table is partial and in-frame only. The sample gives fewer than 85,000 clones, approximately 91% of which show up once; more than 0.6% is in the top ten. The sequencing here drew on CD4+ or CD8+ T cells sorted from blood, taken in a trial of the OX40 agonist ivuxolimab. The receptor was isolated from an adult with an advanced solid tumor such as melanoma, head and neck, liver or kidney cancer. The chain joins TRBV7-2 to TRBJ2-3; unclear D gene. As DNA, the CDR3 is TGTGCCAGCAGCCTCACAGATACGCAGTATTTT. Translated, it gives CASSLTDTQYF.